This entry concerns a single TCR beta chain. Its specificity is unknown. A much larger clonotype is one base distant, so this may be a read error. V shed 5 bases and J 5 bases; nucleotides not matched to a gene: 8. CDR3 length: 15 residues. Germline V gene sequence: CDR1 MGHRA, CDR2 YSYEKL. This specimen belongs to a study of regulatory T cells in long-lasting Graves disease. Study conclusions and caveats: With persistent disease, TRBV28, TRBJ1-2 and TRBJ2-5 were the favored segments.

Time point specified: newly diagnosed GD, antithyroid drugs for less than 3 months. The TCR library was prepared using RNA isolated from PBMCs. Diagnosing Graves' disease relied on the American Thyroid Association guidelines. Sequencing libraries for TCR beta were prepared with iRepertoire HTBI primers and Arm-PCR of CDR3 regions. TCRdb reprocessed the multiplex PCR reads via MiXCR and lists one record per CDR3 protein. The sample includes just over 600,000 distinct CDR3 sequences, 15% to 20% seen only once; the top ten take about 20%. These data were also reused for a study on T cells in Graves' hyperthyroidism and ophthalmopathy.

Here the sequenced sample was peripheral blood mononuclear cells (PBMCs), taken at new diagnosis, from a patient treated with antithyroid drugs. This receptor was identified in a young woman with Graves disease. J is TRBJ1-5 and V is TRBV4-1; TRBD1 aligns across 8 bases. As DNA, the CDR3 is TGCGCCAGCAGCTATCGGACAGGGAGAGATCAGCCCCAGCATTTT. As protein: CASSYRTGRDQPQHF.